Each of the 2 T cell receptor beta chains below was sequenced from the same sample in a study of blood T cell repertoires in COVID-19. The repertoire was sequenced with immunoSEQ multiplex PCR; TCRdb's copy has only in-frame clones and lacks some. The sample yields some 140,000 clones, roughly four fifths seen once. The material sequenced was PBMCs or T cells enriched from blood (not recorded which). These receptors all come from a man younger than 45 who had recovered from COVID-19.

The V gene is TRBV12-3 or TRBV12-4, the J gene TRBJ1-6; unclear D gene. The CDR3 is 13 amino acids. The germline V and J ends were trimmed by 1 base and 9 bases, with 7 bases remaining between them. The CDR3 region has the DNA TGTGCCAGCAGTTTAGGGCGGATTTCACCCCTCCACTTT. It translates to CASSLGRISPLHF.

This chain connects TRBV5-1 to TRBJ2-5; unclear D gene. V was pared by 0 bases and J by 2 bases, with 5 bases between. The CDR3 is made up of 13 amino acids. Germline assignment: CDR1 SGHRS and CDR2 YFSETQ. The CDR3 DNA reads TGCGCCAGCAGCTTGGAACAGCAAGAGACCCAGTACTTC. Amino acids: CASSLEQQETQYF. The full variable domain, completed using reference TRBV5-1 and TRBJ2-5, is KAGVTQTPRYLIKTRGQQVTLSCSPISGHRSVSWYQQTPGQGLQFLFEYFSETQRNKGNFPGRFSGRQFSNSRSEMNVSTLELGDSALYLCASSLEQQETQYFGPGTRLLVL.